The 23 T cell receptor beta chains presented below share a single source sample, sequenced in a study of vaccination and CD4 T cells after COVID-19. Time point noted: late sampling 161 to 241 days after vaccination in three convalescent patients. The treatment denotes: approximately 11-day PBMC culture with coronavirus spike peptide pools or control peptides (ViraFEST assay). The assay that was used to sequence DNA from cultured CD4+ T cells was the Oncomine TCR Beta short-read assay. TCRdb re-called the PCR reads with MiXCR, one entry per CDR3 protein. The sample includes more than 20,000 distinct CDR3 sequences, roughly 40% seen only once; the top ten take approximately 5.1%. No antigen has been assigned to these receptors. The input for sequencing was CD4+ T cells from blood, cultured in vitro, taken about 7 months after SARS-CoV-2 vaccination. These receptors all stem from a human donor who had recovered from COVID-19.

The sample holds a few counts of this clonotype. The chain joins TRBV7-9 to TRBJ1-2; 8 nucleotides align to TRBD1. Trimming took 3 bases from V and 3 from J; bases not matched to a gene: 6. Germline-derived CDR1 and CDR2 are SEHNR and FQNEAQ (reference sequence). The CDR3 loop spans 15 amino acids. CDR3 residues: CASSFPADRDYGYTF. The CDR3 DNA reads TGTGCCAGCAGCTTCCCCGCGGACAGGGACTATGGCTACACCTTC. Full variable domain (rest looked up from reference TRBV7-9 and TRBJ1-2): DTGVSQNPRHKITKRGQNVTFRCDPISEHNRLYWYRQTLGQGPEFLTYFQNEAQLEKSRLLSDRFSAERPKGSFSTLEIQRTEQGDSAMYLCASSFPADRDYGYTFGSGTRLTVV.

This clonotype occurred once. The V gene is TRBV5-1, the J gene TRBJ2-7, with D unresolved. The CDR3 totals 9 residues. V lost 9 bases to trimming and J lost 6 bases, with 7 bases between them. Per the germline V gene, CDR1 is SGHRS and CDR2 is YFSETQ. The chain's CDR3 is CATNTEQYF. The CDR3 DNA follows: TGCGCCACCAACACCGAGCAGTACTTC.

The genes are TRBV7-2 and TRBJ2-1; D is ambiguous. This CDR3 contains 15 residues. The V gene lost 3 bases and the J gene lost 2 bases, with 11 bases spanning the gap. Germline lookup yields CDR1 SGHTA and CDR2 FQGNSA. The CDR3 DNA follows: TGTGCCAGCAGCTTTGACTCGTTTACCTACAATGAGCAGTTCTTC. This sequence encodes CASSFDSFTYNEQFF.

This chain's CDR3 is CASSQASEQYF. Written as DNA, the CDR3 is TGTGCCAGCAGTCAAGCCTCCGAGCAGTACTTC. The rearrangement uses TRBV6-2 or TRBV6-3 and TRBJ2-7, with D unresolved. The germline V and J ends were trimmed by 5 bases and 6 bases, with 8 bases remaining between them. The CDR3 spans 11 residues. The germline V gene has CDR1 MNHEY and CDR2 SVGEGT.

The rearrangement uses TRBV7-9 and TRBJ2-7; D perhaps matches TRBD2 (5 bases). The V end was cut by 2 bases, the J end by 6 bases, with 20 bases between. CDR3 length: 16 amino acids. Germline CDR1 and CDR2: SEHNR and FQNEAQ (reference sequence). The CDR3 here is CASSLRTGIKSAEQYF. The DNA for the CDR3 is TGTGCCAGCAGCTTAAGGACGGGAATAAAGTCTGCCGAGCAGTACTTC.

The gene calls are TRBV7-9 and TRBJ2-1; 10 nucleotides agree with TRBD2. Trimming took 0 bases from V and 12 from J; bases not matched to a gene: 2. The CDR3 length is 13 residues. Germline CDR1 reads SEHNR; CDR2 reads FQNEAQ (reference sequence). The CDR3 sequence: CASSLASGRSQFF. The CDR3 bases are TGTGCCAGCAGCTTAGCTAGCGGGAGGTCGCAGTTCTTC.

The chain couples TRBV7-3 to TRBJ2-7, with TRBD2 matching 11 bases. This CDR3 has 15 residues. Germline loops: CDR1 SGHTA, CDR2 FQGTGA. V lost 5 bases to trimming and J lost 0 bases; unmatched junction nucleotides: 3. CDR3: CASSPLAGDSYEQYF. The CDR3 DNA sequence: TGTGCCAGCAGCCCACTAGCGGGGGACTCCTACGAGCAGTACTTC.

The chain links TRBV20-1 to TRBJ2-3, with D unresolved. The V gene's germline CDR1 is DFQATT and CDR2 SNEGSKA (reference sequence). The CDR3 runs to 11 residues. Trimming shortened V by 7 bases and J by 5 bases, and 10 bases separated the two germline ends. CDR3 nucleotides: TGCAGTGTAGGTGGGCGAGATACGCAGTATTTT. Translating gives CSVGGRDTQYF.

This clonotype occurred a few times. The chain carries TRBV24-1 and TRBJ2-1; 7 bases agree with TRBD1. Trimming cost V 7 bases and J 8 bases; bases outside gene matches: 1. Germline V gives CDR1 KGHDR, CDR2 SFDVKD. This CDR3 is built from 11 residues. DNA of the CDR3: TGTGCCACCAGCGACAGGGATGAGCAGTTCTTC. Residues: CATSDRDEQFF.

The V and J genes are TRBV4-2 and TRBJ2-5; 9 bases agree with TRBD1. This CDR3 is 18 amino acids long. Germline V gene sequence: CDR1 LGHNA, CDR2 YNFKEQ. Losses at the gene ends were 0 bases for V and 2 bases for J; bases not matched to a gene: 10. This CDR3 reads CASSQDEGTGRAQETQYF. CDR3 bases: TGTGCCAGCAGCCAAGATGAGGGGACAGGGAGGGCTCAAGAGACCCAGTACTTC.

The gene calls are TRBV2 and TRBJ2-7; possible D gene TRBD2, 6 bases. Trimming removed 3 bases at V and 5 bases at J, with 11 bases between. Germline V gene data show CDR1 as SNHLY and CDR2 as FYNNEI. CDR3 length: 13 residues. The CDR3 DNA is TGTGCCAGCAGTGACGGGGGATTCGACGAGCAGTACTTC. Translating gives CASSDGGFDEQYF.

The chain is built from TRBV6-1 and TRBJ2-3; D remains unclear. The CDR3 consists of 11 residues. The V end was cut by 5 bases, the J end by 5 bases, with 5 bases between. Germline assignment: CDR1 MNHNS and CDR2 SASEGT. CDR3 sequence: CASSTGDTQYF. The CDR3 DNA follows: TGTGCCAGCAGTACCGGAGATACGCAGTATTTT.

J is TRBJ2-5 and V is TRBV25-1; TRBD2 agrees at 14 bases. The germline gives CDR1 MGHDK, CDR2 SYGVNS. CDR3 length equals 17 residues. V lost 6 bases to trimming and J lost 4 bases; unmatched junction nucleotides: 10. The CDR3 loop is CASSQVTGLAGGETQYF. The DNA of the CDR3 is TGTGCCAGCAGCCAGGTGACTGGACTAGCGGGAGGAGAGACCCAGTACTTC.

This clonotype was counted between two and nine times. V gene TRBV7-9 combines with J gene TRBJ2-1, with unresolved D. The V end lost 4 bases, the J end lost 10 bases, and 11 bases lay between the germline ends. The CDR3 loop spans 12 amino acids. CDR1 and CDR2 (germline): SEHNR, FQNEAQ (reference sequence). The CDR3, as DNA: TGTGCCAGCAGCTCAGACTCACCGGAGCAGTTCTTC. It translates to CASSSDSPEQFF.

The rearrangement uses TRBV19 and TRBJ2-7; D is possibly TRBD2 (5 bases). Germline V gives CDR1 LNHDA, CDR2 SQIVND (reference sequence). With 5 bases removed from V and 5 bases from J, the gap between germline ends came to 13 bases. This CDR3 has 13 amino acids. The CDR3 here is CASSAGFLDEQYF. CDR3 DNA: TGTGCCAGTAGTGCGGGCTTCCTAGACGAGCAGTACTTC. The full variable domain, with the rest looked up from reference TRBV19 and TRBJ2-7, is DGGITQSPKYLFRKEGQNVTLSCEQNLNHDAMYWYRQDPGQGLRLIYYSQIVNDFQKGDIAEGYSVSREKKESFPLTVTSAQKNPTAFYLCASSAGFLDEQYFGPGTRLTVT.

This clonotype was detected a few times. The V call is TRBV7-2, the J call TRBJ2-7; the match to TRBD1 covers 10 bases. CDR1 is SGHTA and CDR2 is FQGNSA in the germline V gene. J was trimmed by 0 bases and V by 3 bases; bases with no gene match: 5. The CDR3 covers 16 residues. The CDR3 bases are TGTGCCAGCAGCTTGGGACAGGGGAGCATCTCCTACGAGCAGTACTTC. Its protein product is CASSLGQGSISYEQYF.

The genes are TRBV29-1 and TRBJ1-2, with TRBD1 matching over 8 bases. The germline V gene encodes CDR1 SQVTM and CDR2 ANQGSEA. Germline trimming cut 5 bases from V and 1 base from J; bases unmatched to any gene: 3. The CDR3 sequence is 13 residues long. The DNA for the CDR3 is TGCAGCGTTTGGACAGGGTTTAACTATGGCTACACCTTC. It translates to CSVWTGFNYGYTF.

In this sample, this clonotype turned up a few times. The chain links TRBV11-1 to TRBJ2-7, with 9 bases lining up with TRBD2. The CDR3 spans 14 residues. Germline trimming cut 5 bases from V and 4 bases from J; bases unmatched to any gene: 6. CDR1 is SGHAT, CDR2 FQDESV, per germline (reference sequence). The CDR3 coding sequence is TGTGCCAGCAGCCAGGGACTAGCTTGGTACGAGCAGTACTTC. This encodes CASSQGLAWYEQYF.

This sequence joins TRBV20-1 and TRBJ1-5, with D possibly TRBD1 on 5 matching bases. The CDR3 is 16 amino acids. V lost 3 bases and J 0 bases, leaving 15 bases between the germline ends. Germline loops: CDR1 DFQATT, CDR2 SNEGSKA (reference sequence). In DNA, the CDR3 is TGCAGTGCTAGTAGTCAGGGAGGGTATAGCAATCAGCCCCAGCATTTT. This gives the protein CSASSQGGYSNQPQHF.

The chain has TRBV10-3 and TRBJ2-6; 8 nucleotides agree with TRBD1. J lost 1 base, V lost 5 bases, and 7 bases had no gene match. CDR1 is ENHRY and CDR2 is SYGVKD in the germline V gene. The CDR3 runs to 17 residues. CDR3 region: CAISRDRIESGANVLTF. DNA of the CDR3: TGTGCCATCAGTAGGGACAGGATCGAATCTGGGGCCAACGTCCTGACTTTC.

The CDR3 here is CASSPSRDQPQHF. For the CDR3, the DNA is TGTGCCAGCAGCCCCTCCAGGGATCAGCCCCAGCATTTT. The J gene is TRBJ1-5, the V gene TRBV7-8; a possible D gene is TRBD1 (5 bases). This CDR3 is 13 amino acids long. Germline CDR1 and CDR2: SGHVS and FQNEAQ. Trimming took 5 bases from V and 5 from J, leaving 10 bases between them.

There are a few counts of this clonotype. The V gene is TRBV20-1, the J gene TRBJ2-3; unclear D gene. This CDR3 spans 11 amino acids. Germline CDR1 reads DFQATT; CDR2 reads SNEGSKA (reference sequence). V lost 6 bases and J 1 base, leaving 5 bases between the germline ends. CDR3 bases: TGCAGTGCCCGGGGCACAGATACGCAGTATTTT. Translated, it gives CSARGTDTQYF.

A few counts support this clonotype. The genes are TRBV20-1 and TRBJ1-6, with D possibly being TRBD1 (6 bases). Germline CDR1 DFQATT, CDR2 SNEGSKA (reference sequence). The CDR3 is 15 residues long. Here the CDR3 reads CSPQRTGLINSPLHF. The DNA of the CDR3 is TGCAGCCCCCAAAGAACAGGGTTAATCAATTCACCCCTCCACTTT.